The source of this T cell receptor beta chain is a study of CD8+CD57+ T cells in acquired aplastic anemia. Patients sequenced had flow cytometry evidence of CD8+CD57+ cell expansion. V shed 3 bases and J 9 bases; nucleotides not matched to a gene: 2. Per germline, CDR1 SGHTS and CDR2 YDEGEE. The CDR3 sequence is 14 residues long. Genomic DNA, the template, was used for profiling of the TCR beta VDJ and CDR3. TCRdb independently ran MiXCR on the reads; one entry per CDR3 protein. Seen here are approximately 120,000 distinct CDR3 sequences, 40% observed once, and the top ten hold 2.6%. What was sequenced was sorted CD4+, CD8+, or CD8+CD57+ T cells (not recorded which) from PBMCs. The rearrangement links TRBV5-8 to TRBJ1-6; TRBD1 matches at 11 bases. The receptor was derived from a human donor with aplastic anemia. The CDR3 loop reads CASSWTGGISPLHF. In DNA, the CDR3 is TGTGCCAGCAGCTGGACAGGGGGCATTTCACCCCTCCACTTT.